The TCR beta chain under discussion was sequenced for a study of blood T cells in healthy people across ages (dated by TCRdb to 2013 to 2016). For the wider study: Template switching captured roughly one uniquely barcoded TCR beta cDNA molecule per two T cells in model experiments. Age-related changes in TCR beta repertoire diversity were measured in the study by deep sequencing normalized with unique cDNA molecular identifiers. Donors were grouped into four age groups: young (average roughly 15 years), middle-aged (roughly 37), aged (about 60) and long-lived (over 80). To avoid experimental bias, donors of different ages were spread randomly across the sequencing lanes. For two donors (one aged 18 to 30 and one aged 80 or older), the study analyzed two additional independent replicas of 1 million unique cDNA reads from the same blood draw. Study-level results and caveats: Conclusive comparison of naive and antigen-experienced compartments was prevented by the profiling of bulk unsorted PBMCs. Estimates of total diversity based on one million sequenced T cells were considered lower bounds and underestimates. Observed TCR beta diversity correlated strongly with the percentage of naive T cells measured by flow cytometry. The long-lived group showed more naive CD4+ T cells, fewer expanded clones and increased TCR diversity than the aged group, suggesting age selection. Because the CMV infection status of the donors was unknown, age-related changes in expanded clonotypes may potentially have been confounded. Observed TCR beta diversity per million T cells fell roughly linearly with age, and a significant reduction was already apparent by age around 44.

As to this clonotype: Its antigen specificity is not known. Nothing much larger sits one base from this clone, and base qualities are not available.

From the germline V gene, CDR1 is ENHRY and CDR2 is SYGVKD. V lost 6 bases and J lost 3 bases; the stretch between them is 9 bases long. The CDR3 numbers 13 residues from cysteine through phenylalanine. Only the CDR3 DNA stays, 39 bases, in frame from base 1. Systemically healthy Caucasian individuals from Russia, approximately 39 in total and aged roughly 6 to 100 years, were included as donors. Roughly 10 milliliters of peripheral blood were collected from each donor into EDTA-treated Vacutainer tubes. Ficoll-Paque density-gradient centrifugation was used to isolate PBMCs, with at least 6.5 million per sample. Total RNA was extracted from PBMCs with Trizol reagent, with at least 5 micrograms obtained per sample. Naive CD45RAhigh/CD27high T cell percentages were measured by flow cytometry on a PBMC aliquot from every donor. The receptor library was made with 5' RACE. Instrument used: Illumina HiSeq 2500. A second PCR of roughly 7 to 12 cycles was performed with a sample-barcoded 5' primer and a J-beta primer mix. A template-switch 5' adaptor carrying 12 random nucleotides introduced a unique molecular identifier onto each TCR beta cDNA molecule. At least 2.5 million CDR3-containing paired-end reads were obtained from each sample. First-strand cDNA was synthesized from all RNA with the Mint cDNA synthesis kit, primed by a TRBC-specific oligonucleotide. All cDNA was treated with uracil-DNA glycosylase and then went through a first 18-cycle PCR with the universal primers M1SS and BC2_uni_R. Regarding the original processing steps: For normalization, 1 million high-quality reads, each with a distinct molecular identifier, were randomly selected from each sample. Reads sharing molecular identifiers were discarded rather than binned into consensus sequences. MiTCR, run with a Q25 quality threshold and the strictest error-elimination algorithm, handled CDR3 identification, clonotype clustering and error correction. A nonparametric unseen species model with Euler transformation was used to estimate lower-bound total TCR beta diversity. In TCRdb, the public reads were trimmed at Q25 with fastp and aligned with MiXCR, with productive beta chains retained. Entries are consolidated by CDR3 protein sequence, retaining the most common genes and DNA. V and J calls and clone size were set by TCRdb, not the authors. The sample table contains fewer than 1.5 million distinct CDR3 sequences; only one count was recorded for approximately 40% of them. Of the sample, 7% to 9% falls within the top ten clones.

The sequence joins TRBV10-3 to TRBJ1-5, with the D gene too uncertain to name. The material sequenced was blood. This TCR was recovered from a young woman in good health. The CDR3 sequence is CAIRKGDNQPQHF. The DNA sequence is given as TGTGCCATCAGGAAAGGAGACAATCAGCCCCAGCATTTT.